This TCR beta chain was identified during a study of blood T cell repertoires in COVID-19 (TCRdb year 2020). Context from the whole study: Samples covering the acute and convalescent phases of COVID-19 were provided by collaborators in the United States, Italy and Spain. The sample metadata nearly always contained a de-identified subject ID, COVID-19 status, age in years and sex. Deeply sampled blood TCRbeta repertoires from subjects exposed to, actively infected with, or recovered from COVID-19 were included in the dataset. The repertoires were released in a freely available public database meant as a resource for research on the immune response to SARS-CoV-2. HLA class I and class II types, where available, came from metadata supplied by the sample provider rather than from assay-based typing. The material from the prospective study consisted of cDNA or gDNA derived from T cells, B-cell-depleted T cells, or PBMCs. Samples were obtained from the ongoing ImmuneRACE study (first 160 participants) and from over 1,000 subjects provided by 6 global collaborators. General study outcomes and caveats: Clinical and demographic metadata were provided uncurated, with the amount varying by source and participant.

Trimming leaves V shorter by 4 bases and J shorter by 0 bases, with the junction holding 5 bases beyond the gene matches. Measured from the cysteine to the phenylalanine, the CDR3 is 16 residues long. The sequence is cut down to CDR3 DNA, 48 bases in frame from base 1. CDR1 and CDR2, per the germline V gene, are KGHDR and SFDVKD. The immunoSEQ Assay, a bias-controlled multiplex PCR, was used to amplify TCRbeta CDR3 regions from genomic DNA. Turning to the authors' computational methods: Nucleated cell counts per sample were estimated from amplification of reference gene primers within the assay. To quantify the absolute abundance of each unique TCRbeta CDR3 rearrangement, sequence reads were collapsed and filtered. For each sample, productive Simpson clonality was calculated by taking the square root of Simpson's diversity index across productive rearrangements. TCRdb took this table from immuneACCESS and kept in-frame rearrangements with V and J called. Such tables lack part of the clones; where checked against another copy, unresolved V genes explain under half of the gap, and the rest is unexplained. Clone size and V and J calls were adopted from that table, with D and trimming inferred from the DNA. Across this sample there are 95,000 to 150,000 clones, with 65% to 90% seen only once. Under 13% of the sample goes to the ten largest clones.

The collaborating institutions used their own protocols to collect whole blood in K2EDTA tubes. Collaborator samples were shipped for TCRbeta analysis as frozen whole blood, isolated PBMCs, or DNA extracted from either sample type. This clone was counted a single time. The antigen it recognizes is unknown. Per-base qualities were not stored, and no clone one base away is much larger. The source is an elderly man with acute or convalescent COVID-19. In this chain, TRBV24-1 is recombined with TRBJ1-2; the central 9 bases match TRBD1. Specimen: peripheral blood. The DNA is TGTGCCACCAGTGACTTTGGGACAGGGCCTAACTATGGCTACACCTTC. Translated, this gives CATSDFGTGPNYGYTF.